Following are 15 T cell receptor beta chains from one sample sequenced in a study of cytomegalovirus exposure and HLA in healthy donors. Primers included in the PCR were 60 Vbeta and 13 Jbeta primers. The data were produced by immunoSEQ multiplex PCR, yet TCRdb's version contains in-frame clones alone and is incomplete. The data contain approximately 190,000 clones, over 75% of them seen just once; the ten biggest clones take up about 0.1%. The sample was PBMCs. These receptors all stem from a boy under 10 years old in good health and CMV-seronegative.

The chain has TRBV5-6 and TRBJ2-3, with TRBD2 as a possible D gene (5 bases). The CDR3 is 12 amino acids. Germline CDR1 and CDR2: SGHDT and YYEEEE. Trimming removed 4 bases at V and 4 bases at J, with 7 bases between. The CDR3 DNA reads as TGTGCCAGCAGCCGGGGTCCAGATACGCAGTATTTT. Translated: CASSRGPDTQYF.

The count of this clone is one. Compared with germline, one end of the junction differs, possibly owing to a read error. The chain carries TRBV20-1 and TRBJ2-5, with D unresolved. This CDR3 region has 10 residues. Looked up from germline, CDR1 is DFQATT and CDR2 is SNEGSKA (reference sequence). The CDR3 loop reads CSAIQETQYF. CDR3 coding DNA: TGCAGCGCTATACAAGAGACCCAGTACTTC.

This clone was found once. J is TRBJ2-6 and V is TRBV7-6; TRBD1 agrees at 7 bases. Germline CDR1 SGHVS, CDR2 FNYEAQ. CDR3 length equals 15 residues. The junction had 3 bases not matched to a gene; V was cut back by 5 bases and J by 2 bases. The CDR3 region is CASSTDRAGANVLTF. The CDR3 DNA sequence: TGTGCCAGCAGCACCGACAGGGCTGGGGCCAACGTCCTGACTTTC.

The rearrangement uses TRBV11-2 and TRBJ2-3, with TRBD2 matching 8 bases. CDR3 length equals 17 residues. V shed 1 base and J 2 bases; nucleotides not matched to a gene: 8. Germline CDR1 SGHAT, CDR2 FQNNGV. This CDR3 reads CASSLGGGGPFTDTQYF. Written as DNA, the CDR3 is TGTGCCAGCAGCTTAGGGGGCGGGGGGCCATTCACAGATACGCAGTATTTT.

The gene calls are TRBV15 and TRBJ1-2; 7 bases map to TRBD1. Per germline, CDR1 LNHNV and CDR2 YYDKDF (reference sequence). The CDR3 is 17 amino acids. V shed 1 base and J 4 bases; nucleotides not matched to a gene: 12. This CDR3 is CATSRGGATGRIYGYTF. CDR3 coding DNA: TGTGCCACCAGCAGAGGCGGGGCGACAGGGAGGATCTATGGCTACACCTTC.

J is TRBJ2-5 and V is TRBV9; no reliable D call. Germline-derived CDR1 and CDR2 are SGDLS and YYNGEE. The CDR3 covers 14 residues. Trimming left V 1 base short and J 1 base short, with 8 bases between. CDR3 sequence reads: CASSVSTFQETQYF. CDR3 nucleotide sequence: TGTGCCAGCAGCGTATCAACTTTCCAAGAGACCCAGTACTTC.

The CDR3 DNA sequence: TGCGCCAGCAGCTTCGAGCCGGCGGGGCAGCCCCAGCATTTT. Translated, it gives CASSFEPAGQPQHF. The J gene is TRBJ1-5, the V gene TRBV5-1; D not resolved. V gave up 2 bases and J gave up 7 bases, with 13 bases separating them. Per the germline V gene, CDR1 is SGHRS and CDR2 is YFSETQ. The CDR3 is 14 amino acids. Looking up the rest from reference TRBV5-1 and TRBJ1-5 gives the full variable domain: KAGVTQTPRYLIKTRGQQVTLSCSPISGHRSVSWYQQTPGQGLQFLFEYFSETQRNKGNFPGRFSGRQFSNSRSEMNVSTLELGDSALYLCASSFEPAGQPQHFGDGTRLSIL.

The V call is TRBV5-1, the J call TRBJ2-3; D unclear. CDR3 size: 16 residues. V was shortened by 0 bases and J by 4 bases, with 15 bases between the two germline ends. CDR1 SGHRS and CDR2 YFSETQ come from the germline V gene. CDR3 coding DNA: TGCGCCAGCAGCTTGGTCCCACCCGCGCTTCCAGATACGCAGTATTTT. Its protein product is CASSLVPPALPDTQYF.

CDR3 loop: CASSSGQPTEAFF. CDR3 nucleotides: TGTGCCAGCAGCTCGGGACAGCCCACTGAAGCTTTCTTT. This sequence joins TRBV6-5 and TRBJ1-1, with 7 bases identical to TRBD1. From germline, CDR1 is MNHEY and CDR2 SVGAGI. J was trimmed by 4 bases and V by 6 bases; bases with no gene match: 5. The CDR3 extends over 13 amino acids.

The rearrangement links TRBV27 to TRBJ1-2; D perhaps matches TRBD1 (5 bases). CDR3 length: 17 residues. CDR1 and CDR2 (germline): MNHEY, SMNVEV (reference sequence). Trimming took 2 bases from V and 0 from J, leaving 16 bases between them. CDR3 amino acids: CASSLNPPTETNYGYTF. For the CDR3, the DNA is TGTGCCAGCAGTTTAAATCCCCCGACAGAGACTAACTATGGCTACACCTTC.

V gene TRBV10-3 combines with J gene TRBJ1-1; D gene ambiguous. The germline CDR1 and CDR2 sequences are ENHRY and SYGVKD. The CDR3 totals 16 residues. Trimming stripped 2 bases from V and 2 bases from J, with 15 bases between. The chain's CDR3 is CAISERPGSGNTEAFF. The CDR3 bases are TGTGCCATCAGTGAGCGCCCGGGAAGCGGAAACACTGAAGCTTTCTTT.

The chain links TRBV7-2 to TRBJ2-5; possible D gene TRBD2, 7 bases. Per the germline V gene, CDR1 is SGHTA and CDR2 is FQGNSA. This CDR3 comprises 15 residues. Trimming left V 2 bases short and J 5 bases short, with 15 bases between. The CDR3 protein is CASSLWSGGEETQYF. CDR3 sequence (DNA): TGTGCCAGCAGCTTATGGTCGGGGGGCGAGGAGACCCAGTACTTC.

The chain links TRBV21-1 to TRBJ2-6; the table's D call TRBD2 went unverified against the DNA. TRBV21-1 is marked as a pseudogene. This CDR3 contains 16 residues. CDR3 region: CASSLRRSSGANVLTF. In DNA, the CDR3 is TGTGCCAGCAGCCTCCGACGGAGCTCTGGGGCCAACGTCCTGACTTTC.

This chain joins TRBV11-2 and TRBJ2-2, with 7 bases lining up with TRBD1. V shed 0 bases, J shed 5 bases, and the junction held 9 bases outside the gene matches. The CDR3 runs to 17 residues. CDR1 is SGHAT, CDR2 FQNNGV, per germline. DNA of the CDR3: TGTGCCAGCAGCTTAGATCGCCCGGGACAGCCTACCGGGGAGCTGTTTTTT. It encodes CASSLDRPGQPTGELFF.

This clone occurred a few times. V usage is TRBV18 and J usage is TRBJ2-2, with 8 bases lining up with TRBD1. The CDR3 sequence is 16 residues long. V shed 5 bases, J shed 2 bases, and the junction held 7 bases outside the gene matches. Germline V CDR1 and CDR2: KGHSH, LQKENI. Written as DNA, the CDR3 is TGTGCCAGCTCATCCCCAGGGGGCATTAACACCGGGGAGCTGTTTTTT. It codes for CASSSPGGINTGELFF.